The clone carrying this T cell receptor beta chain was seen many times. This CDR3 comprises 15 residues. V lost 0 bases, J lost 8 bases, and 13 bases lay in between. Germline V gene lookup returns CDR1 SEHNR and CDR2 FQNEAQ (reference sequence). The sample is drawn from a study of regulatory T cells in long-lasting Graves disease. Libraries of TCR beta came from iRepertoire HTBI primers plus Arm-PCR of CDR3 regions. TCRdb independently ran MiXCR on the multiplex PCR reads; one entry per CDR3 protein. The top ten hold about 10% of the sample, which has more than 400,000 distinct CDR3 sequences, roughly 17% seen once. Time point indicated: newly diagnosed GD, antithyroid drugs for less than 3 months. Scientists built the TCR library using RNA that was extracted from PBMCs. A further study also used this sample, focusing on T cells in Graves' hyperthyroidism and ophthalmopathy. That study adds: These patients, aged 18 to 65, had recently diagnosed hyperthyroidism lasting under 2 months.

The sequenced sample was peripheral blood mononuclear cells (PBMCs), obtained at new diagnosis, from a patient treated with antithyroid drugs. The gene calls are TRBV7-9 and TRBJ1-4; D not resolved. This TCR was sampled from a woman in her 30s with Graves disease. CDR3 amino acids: CASSLARGRGEKLFF. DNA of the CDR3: TGTGCCAGCAGCTTAGCGAGAGGCCGCGGAGAAAAACTGTTTTTT.